This T cell receptor (beta chain) was captured in a study of T-cell memory formation after mild COVID-19. TCRdb independently ran MiXCR on the 5' RACE reads; one entry per CDR3 protein. The sample includes some 82,000 distinct CDR3 sequences, 10% to 15% seen only once; the top ten take 40% to 45%. About this clonotype itself: Its target is not known.

Study conclusions and caveats: While clones contracting from day 15 to 85 were balanced between CD4 and CD8, later expanders leaned CD4+.

J lost 10 bases, V lost 6 bases, and 4 bases had no gene match. The CDR3 is 12 residues long. The sequenced sample was PBMCs or a T cell subset sorted from them (not recorded which). The genes are TRBV12-3 or TRBV12-4 and TRBJ2-1, with 9 nucleotides matching TRBD1. The origin of this receptor is a man between 18 and 29 years old who had mild COVID-19 (a few samples of this study predate the infection). Cell type and time point are not known. CDR3 sequence (DNA): TGTGCCAGCAGGGGGACAGGGTTCGAGCAGTTCTTC. This encodes CASRGTGFEQFF.